The T cell receptor beta chain under discussion was sequenced for a study of OX40 agonist ivuxolimab in advanced cancers. In terms of the full investigation: Ivuxolimab, which targeted the costimulatory receptor OX40 (CD134), was an agonistic, fully human IgG2 monoclonal antibody. The paper reports the monotherapy dose-escalation portion (N of about 54 patients) of the phase I ivuxolimab trial. In the dose-escalation cohort, 75% to 90% of patients were male, and the mean age was 60 years with a range of roughly 23 to 79. Prior anti-PD-1, anti-PD-L1 or anti-CTLA-4 therapy was permitted, and checkpoint inhibitors had been received by roughly 40% of dose-escalation patients. The purpose of peripheral TCRbeta sequencing was to test whether ivuxolimab changed TCR sequence diversity and led to clonal T-cell expansion. Among the roughly 50 dose-escalation patients, about 19 had hepatocellular carcinoma, around 15 melanoma, 9 renal cell carcinoma and 9 head and neck cancer. Intravenous ivuxolimab was administered to patients every 2 weeks at six dose levels: 0.01, 0.1, 0.3, 1.5, 3 and 10 mg/kg. Partial responses occurred in three dose-escalation patients: two with cutaneous melanoma and one with hepatocellular carcinoma.

Study-wide conclusions, independent of this receptor: In partial responders in the 0.1-3.0 mg/kg groups, normalized peripheral clonal expansion was found to be among the lowest, especially among CD8+ T cells. On average, CD8+ T cells showed more expanded clones than CD4+ T cells after ivuxolimab. The antigen specificity of the peripheral T cells that underwent clonal expansion was not determined. At doses of 0.1 to 3.0 mg/kg, clonal expansion of both CD4+ and CD8+ T cells in blood was seen between baseline and week 6. Low levels of normalized T-cell clonal expansion were also shown by some nonresponding patients.

Genomic DNA was isolated from the sorted cells so that the TCRbeta CDR3 region could be sequenced. The immunoSEQ Assay was used for sequencing of TCRbeta CDR3 regions. Not all clones reach the TCRdb copy of this immuneACCESS table, which keeps in-frame sequences only. Checked studies attribute under half of the gap to unresolved V genes and leave the rest unexplained. The table for this sample lists over 40,000 clones; approximately 84% of them were counted only once. The top ten hold 5.1% of the sample. The CDR3 goes from the cysteine to the phenylalanine over 13 residues. The only DNA kept is the CDR3, 39 bases in frame from the first base. At the junction V is shortened by 2 bases and J by 5 bases, with 7 bases in between. The germline V gene supplies CDR1 SNHLY and CDR2 FYNNEI. In regard to this clone: It has no known antigen specificity. Base quality data are lacking; no much larger clone is found one base away.

The trial excluded patients who had a history of autoimmune disease or were on systemic immunosuppression. Peripheral blood for TCR sequencing was collected from all dose cohorts at baseline, on cycle 4 day 1, and on cycle 7 day 1. Samples came from an open-label, multicenter, first-in-human phase I dose-escalation trial of ivuxolimab. Adults with locally advanced or metastatic head and neck squamous cell, hepatocellular, melanoma or renal cell carcinoma were enrolled in the trial. Before TCR sequencing, CD4+ T cells and CD8+ T cells were sorted from peripheral blood as separate populations. The sequence derives from an adult with an advanced solid tumor such as melanoma, head and neck, liver or kidney cancer. This sample comprised CD4+ or CD8+ T cells sorted from blood, obtained in a trial of the OX40 agonist ivuxolimab. The chain couples TRBV2 to TRBJ2-1; no D gene can be assigned with confidence. The DNA sequence is as follows: TGTGCCAGCAGTGAATACCGAAACAATGAGCAGTTCTTC. This yields the protein CASSEYRNNEQFF. The full variable domain, completed from the reference TRBV2 and TRBJ2-1 proteins outside the CDR3, reads EPEVTQTPSHQVTQMGQEVILRCVPISNHLYFYWYRQILGQKVEFLVSFYNNEISEKSEIFDDQFSVERPDGSNFTLKIRSTKLEDSAMYFCASSEYRNNEQFFGPGTRLTVL.